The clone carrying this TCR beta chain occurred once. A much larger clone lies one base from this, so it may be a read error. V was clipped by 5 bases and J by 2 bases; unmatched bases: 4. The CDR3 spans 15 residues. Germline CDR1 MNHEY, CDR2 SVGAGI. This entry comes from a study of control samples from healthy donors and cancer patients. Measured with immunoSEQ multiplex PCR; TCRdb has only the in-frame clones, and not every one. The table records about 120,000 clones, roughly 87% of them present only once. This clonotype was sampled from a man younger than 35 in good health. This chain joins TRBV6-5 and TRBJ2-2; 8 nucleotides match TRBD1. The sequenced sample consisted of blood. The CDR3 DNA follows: TGTGCCAGCAGTCGCGGACAGGGAAACACCGGGGAGCTGTTTTTT. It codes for CASSRGQGNTGELFF.